What follows describes a single TCR beta chain. Its antigen is unidentified. Germline is not matched at one junction end, which may reflect a read error. This CDR3 region has 12 residues. Germline V CDR1 and CDR2: SSHAT, FNYEAQ (reference sequence). The data stem from a study of graft-versus-host responses after intestinal transplantation. For the study at large: The study gave all recipients anti-thymocyte globulin induction, then tacrolimus and steroids for roughly 3 years.

Notes on the study in general: Researchers found peak circulating GvH clone levels linked to early post-transplant HvG declines. Recipient bone marrow held GvH clones, some seen earlier in ileum or blood. Graft-donor T cell macrochimerism coincided with high graft-versus-host to host-versus-graft clonal ratios in allografts.

The method was immunoSEQ multiplex PCR; TCRdb's version includes in-frame clones alone and lacks a portion of them. The sample holds more than 70,000 clones, 85% to 90% seen once. The V gene is TRBV7-7, the J gene TRBJ2-5; maybe TRBD1 (5 bases). Material: unstimulated CD4+ T cells sorted from spleen or lymph node cells, obtained before intestinal transplant. This clonotype was sampled from a human donor who received an intestinal transplant. CDR3 DNA sequence: TGTGCTAGCAGCTCATACCAGGGGACCCAGTACTTC. This encodes CASSSYQGTQYF.